Described below is a single T cell receptor beta chain sequence and its context. The data originate from a study of cytomegalovirus exposure and HLA in healthy donors. On the study more broadly: In a previous analysis, 100 million to 140 million unique TCR beta sequences were found from some 180 million T cells.

Germline assignment: CDR1 MNHNY and CDR2 SVGAGI (reference sequence). The CDR3 runs 13 residues. V trimming: 6 bases; J trimming: 1 base; junction bases outside the gene matches: 1. The PCR was carried out with 60 Vbeta primers and 13 Jbeta primers. Original methodology: Later analysis identified roughly 82 million unique TCR beta chains, about 11 million shared. Profiled with immunoSEQ multiplex PCR; TCRdb holds only in-frame clones, not every one. That table furnishes V, J and clone size, whereas the DNA furnished D and trimming. The sample lists roughly 26,000 clones, roughly 68% occurring once. The receptor was derived from a woman between 50 and 59 years old in good health and CMV-seronegative. The chain links TRBV6-6 to TRBJ2-5; 8 positions agree with TRBD2. Input material: PBMCs. CDR3 residues: CASRTSGQETQYF. CDR3 sequence (DNA): TGTGCCAGCAGAACTAGCGGCCAAGAGACCCAGTACTTC.